These 22 T cell receptor beta chains share one sample of origin, sequenced in a study of OX40 agonist ivuxolimab in advanced cancers. Measured with immunoSEQ multiplex PCR; TCRdb has only the in-frame clones, and not every one. This sample has roughly 71,000 clones, with 70% to 80% found just once. Here the sequenced sample was CD4+ or CD8+ T cells sorted from blood, taken in a trial of the OX40 agonist ivuxolimab. These receptors came from an adult with an advanced solid tumor such as melanoma, head and neck, liver or kidney cancer.

The rearrangement joins TRBV19 to TRBJ1-6; D remains unclear. V lost 3 bases to trimming and J lost 4 bases, with 13 bases between them. The CDR3 is 16 amino acids. CDR1 is LNHDA, CDR2 SQIVND, per germline (reference sequence). Here the CDR3 reads CASSIGSALYNSPLHF. The CDR3 coding sequence is TGTGCCAGTAGTATCGGGAGTGCCCTATATAATTCACCCCTCCACTTT.

This clone was seen more than once but under ten times. The CDR3 DNA is TGTGCCAGTTCCTTCAACCATAATTCACCCCTCCACTTT. Residues: CASSFNHNSPLHF. This rearrangement joins TRBV6-5 to TRBJ1-6; D remains unclear. The germline gives CDR1 MNHEY, CDR2 SVGAGI. Trimming removed 9 bases at V and 5 bases at J, with 11 bases between. This CDR3 contains 13 residues.

The chain carries TRBV20-1 and TRBJ2-5; D might be TRBD2 (5 bases). The germline CDR1 and CDR2 sequences are DFQATT and SNEGSKA (reference sequence). This CDR3 has 11 amino acids. Trimming removed 1 base at V and 9 bases at J, with 9 bases between. The CDR3 spells CSARADGAQYF. In DNA, the CDR3 is TGCAGTGCTAGAGCCGACGGGGCCCAGTACTTC.

The CDR3 region has the DNA TGTGCCAGCAGCGTCCTACAGGGCGGGGCGAACACCGGGGAGCTGTTTTTT. Translating it yields CASSVLQGGANTGELFF. V is TRBV9 and J is TRBJ2-2; D possibly matches TRBD1 or TRBD2 (6 bases each). CDR3 length: 17 residues. Germline-derived CDR1 and CDR2 are SGDLS and YYNGEE. Trimming took off 2 bases at V and 0 bases at J, with 14 bases between the two ends. Combining the CDR3 with reference TRBV9 and TRBJ2-2 gives the whole variable domain DSGVTQTPKHLITATGQRVTLRCSPRSGDLSVYWYQQSLDQGLQFLIQYYNGEERAKGNILERFSAQQFPDLHSELNLSSLELGDSALYFCASSVLQGGANTGELFFGEGSRLTVL.

The rearrangement joins TRBV7-2 to TRBJ2-3; 8 bases are a match to TRBD2. CDR3 size: 16 residues. In germline, CDR1 is SGHTA, CDR2 FQGNSA. J was trimmed by 3 bases and V by 1 base; bases with no gene match: 6. CDR3 amino acids: CASSLGAGGKTDTQYF. Here the CDR3 DNA reads TGTGCCAGCAGCTTAGGGGCGGGGGGAAAAACAGATACGCAGTATTTT.

This clone was recorded only once. The genes are TRBV5-1 and TRBJ2-3; D possibly uses TRBD1 or TRBD2 (5 bases each). The CDR3 spans 14 residues. Per the germline V gene, CDR1 is SGHRS and CDR2 is YFSETQ. Trimming took off 7 bases at V and 6 bases at J, with 18 bases between the two ends. Written as DNA, the CDR3 is TGCGCCAGCGACTCGGGGACCCAAGGGGATACGCAGTATTTT. It codes for CASDSGTQGDTQYF. The full variable domain, rest sourced from reference TRBV5-1 and TRBJ2-3, is KAGVTQTPRYLIKTRGQQVTLSCSPISGHRSVSWYQQTPGQGLQFLFEYFSETQRNKGNFPGRFSGRQFSNSRSEMNVSTLELGDSALYLCASDSGTQGDTQYFGPGTRLTVL.

The chain carries TRBV19 and TRBJ2-2, with D perhaps matching TRBD1 or TRBD2 (5 bases each). Germline V gene sequence: CDR1 LNHDA, CDR2 SQIVND (reference sequence). CDR3 length: 17 amino acids. V was trimmed by 6 bases and J by 2 bases, leaving 19 bases between them. The CDR3 region is CASSDWRQGGNTGELFF. The CDR3 bases are TGTGCCAGTAGCGATTGGAGGCAGGGCGGAAACACCGGGGAGCTGTTTTTT.

The chain carries TRBV11-2 and TRBJ2-1; maybe TRBD1 (5 bases). CDR3 length: 14 amino acids. V was shortened by 2 bases and J by 8 bases, with 13 bases between the two germline ends. CDR1 is SGHAT, CDR2 FQNNGV, per germline. CDR3 residues: CASSLNTWGDEQFF. Written as DNA, the CDR3 is TGTGCCAGCAGCTTAAACACCTGGGGCGATGAGCAGTTCTTC.

The V gene is TRBV2, the J gene TRBJ2-3, with D uncertain. Looked up from germline, CDR1 is SNHLY and CDR2 is FYNNEI. Trimming took off 7 bases at V and 3 bases at J, with 11 bases between the two ends. The CDR3 extends over 13 amino acids. This CDR3 is CASKAIITDTQYF. As DNA, the CDR3 is TGTGCCAGCAAGGCGATTATAACAGATACGCAGTATTTT. Complete variable domain (other parts from reference TRBV2 and TRBJ2-3): EPEVTQTPSHQVTQMGQEVILRCVPISNHLYFYWYRQILGQKVEFLVSFYNNEISEKSEIFDDQFSVERPDGSNFTLKIRSTKLEDSAMYFCASKAIITDTQYFGPGTRLTVL.

This chain joins TRBV11-2 and TRBJ2-2, with D tentatively TRBD1 (5 bases). The CDR3 runs 15 residues. The V gene's germline CDR1 is SGHAT and CDR2 FQNNGV. V shed 5 bases and J shed 2 bases, with 12 bases lying between them. In DNA, the CDR3 is TGTGCCAGCAGCCTAGGCGGACAAAACACCGGGGAGCTGTTTTTT. It encodes CASSLGGQNTGELFF.

The chain is built from TRBV5-4 and TRBJ2-5; the D gene is possibly TRBD1 (6 bases). Trimming took off 0 bases at V and 2 bases at J, with 20 bases between the two ends. The CDR3 loop spans 18 amino acids. Germline V gene data show CDR1 as SGHNT and CDR2 as YYREEE (reference sequence). The CDR3 sequence is CASSLDPGTRGGQETQYF. The DNA of the CDR3 is TGTGCCAGCAGCTTGGACCCCGGGACCCGAGGGGGTCAAGAGACCCAGTACTTC.

This chain links TRBV27 with TRBJ1-6; tentative D call: TRBD1 (5 bases). The CDR3 is 16 residues long. CDR1 and CDR2 from the germline V gene are MNHEY and SMNVEV (reference sequence). The V gene lost 4 bases and the J gene lost 5 bases, with 15 bases spanning the gap. The CDR3 DNA follows: TGTGCCAGCAGTTCCTCCGGGACGCTTAATAATTCACCCCTCCACTTT. It encodes CASSSSGTLNNSPLHF.

This chain joins TRBV30 and TRBJ1-2; no definite D call. Germline CDR1 and CDR2: GTSNPN and SVGIG (reference sequence). The CDR3 extends over 14 amino acids. Trimming took off 8 bases at V and 4 bases at J, with 20 bases between the two ends. The DNA for the CDR3 is TGTGCCAAAAACCCAGGCCCGGCGAGCTATGGCTACACCTTC. Its protein product is CAKNPGPASYGYTF.

The CDR3 sequence is CSVEGGGGPRDTQYF. CDR3 sequence (DNA): TGCAGCGTTGAAGGAGGTGGGGGCCCGAGAGATACGCAGTATTTT. The V and J genes are TRBV29-1 and TRBJ2-3; D might be TRBD1 (6 bases). The CDR3 is 15 amino acids. Germline V gives CDR1 SQVTM, CDR2 ANQGSEA. V lost 1 base, J lost 5 bases, and 16 bases lay in between.

The gene calls are TRBV5-4 and TRBJ1-2, with TRBD1 identical over 9 bases. Trimming removed 4 bases from V and 8 bases from J; junction bases left unmatched: 15. Per germline, CDR1 SGHNT and CDR2 YYREEE (reference sequence). The CDR3 extends over 16 amino acids. The CDR3 loop is CASSPNPDRGLWGYTF. CDR3 nucleotides: TGTGCCAGCAGCCCGAACCCGGACAGGGGTCTATGGGGCTACACCTTC.

The rearrangement links TRBV6-1 to TRBJ1-4; the match to TRBD1 covers 10 bases. Germline CDR1 is MNHNS and CDR2 is SASEGT. The CDR3 consists of 16 residues. The J segment lost 6 bases and the V segment lost 3 bases, leaving 7 bases of the junction unmatched. CDR3 coding DNA: TGTGCCAGCAGTGAGCTCCCGGGACAGGGGTATGAAAAACTGTTTTTT. Protein: CASSELPGQGYEKLFF.

The chain couples TRBV7-3 to TRBJ1-3, with no clear D. The CDR3 contains 16 residues. The germline V gene encodes CDR1 SGHTA and CDR2 FQGTGA. Trimming stripped 5 bases from V and 0 bases from J, with 14 bases between. The CDR3 nucleotides read TGTGCCAGCAGCCCCACGCCAGGTAGCTCTGGAAACACCATATATTTT. Encoded protein: CASSPTPGSSGNTIYF.

This sequence joins TRBV7-9 and TRBJ2-1; no reliable D call. This CDR3 spans 15 amino acids. The germline V gene encodes CDR1 SEHNR and CDR2 FQNEAQ (reference sequence). Trimming took 1 base from V and 1 from J, leaving 8 bases between them. CDR3 amino acids: CASSLGSGSYNEQFF. CDR3 DNA: TGTGCCAGCAGCTTAGGGTCTGGGTCCTACAATGAGCAGTTCTTC.

The chain recombines TRBV30 with TRBJ2-3, with TRBD2 as a possible D gene (7 bases). In germline, CDR1 is GTSNPN, CDR2 SVGIG (reference sequence). Deletions cut 0 bases from V and 0 bases from J, with 13 bases between. This CDR3 contains 16 residues. CDR3 DNA sequence: TGTGCCTGGAGTGTATCAGGGGAGGGGAGCACAGATACGCAGTATTTT. Residues: CAWSVSGEGSTDTQYF.

The V and J genes are TRBV30 and TRBJ1-1; D is undetermined. Trimming took 4 bases from V and 0 from J, leaving 9 bases between them. In germline, CDR1 is GTSNPN, CDR2 SVGIG (reference sequence). The CDR3 is 13 residues long. The CDR3 DNA follows: TGTGCCTGGACAGGAGGCATGAACACTGAAGCTTTCTTT. Encoded protein: CAWTGGMNTEAFF.

This clone was recorded only once. This chain uses TRBV11-2 with TRBJ1-6; D gene unclear. The CDR3 has 12 residues. Germline CDR1 is SGHAT and CDR2 is FQNNGV. Trimming left V 0 bases short and J 9 bases short, with 3 bases between. The CDR3 DNA sequence: TGTGCCAGCAGCTTAGACAGTTCACCCCTCCACTTT. It yields the protein CASSLDSSPLHF. The whole variable domain, filled in from reference TRBV11-2 and TRBJ1-6, reads EAGVAQSPRYKIIEKRQSVAFWCNPISGHATLYWYQQILGQGPKLLIQFQNNGVVDDSQLPKDRFSAERLKGVDSTLKIQPAKLEDSAVYLCASSLDSSPLHFGNGTRLTVT.

The CDR3 is CASGAGGNSPLHF. The DNA of the CDR3 is TGTGCCAGTGGGGCCGGGGGGAATTCACCCCTCCACTTT. This sequence joins TRBV28 and TRBJ1-6, with D perhaps TRBD1 (5 bases). V lost 9 bases and J 7 bases, leaving 13 bases between the germline ends. Germline V lookup: CDR1 MDHEN, CDR2 SYDVKM. The CDR3 consists of 13 residues.